Each of the 21 T cell receptor beta chains below was sequenced from the same sample in a study of T-cell memory formation after mild COVID-19 (dated by TCRdb to about 2021). Library preparation employed 5' RACE. For sequencing, an Illumina NovaSeq 6000 was employed. Using fastp at Q25 and MiXCR, TCRdb reprocessed the public reads and kept productive beta chains. All rows with the same CDR3 protein become a single entry with the most common DNA and genes. In all, the sample holds around 180,000 distinct CDR3 sequences, and about 18% of those were seen once. The top ten hold roughly 3.9% of the sample. The sample taken for sequencing was PBMCs or a T cell subset sorted from them (not recorded which). The receptors derive from a man aged 18-30 years who had mild COVID-19 (a few samples of this study predate the infection). The sample titles of this study are shuffled in the database, so cell type and time point are left out; the donor was told from shared clones.

V usage is TRBV6-5 and J usage is TRBJ1-1; 11 bases match TRBD1. Germline CDR1 reads MNHEY; CDR2 reads SVGAGI. There are 15 residues in the CDR3. The junction had 1 base not matched to a gene; V was cut back by 0 bases and J by 4 bases. CDR3 region: CASSYSGTGGTEAFF. CDR3 sequence (DNA): TGTGCCAGCAGTTACTCCGGGACAGGGGGCACTGAAGCTTTCTTT.

This clonotype was found a few times. The chain joins TRBV7-8 to TRBJ2-3, with D possibly TRBD1 on 6 matching bases. In germline, CDR1 is SGHVS, CDR2 FQNEAQ. This CDR3 is built from 13 residues. V was cut by 5 bases and J by 6 bases, with 12 bases left in between. CDR3: CASSKTTGDTQYF. In nucleotides, the CDR3 is TGTGCCAGCAGCAAAACCACAGGGGATACGCAGTATTTT.

This clonotype was seen only a few times. V and J are TRBV9 and TRBJ2-1; unclear D gene. Germline CDR1 is SGDLS and CDR2 is YYNGEE. Trimming stripped 4 bases from V and 3 bases from J, with 14 bases between. This CDR3 spans 15 amino acids. The CDR3 DNA follows: TGTGCCAGCAGCTTGGAACAGTGGGACTACAATGAGCAGTTCTTC. Its translation: CASSLEQWDYNEQFF.

In its sample, this clonotype was seen a few times. In DNA, the CDR3 is TGCGCCAGCAGCTTGGGAGGGGGCCCAGATACGCAGTATTTT. Translation gives CASSLGGGPDTQYF. The chain couples TRBV5-1 to TRBJ2-3, with 7 bases lining up with TRBD1. CDR3 length equals 14 residues. Germline V gene data show CDR1 as SGHRS and CDR2 as YFSETQ. The V and J ends lost 0 bases and 4 bases, in that order; junction bases with no gene match: 2.

The chain has TRBV7-2 and TRBJ1-2; TRBD1 aligns across 10 bases. The germline CDR1 and CDR2 sequences are SGHTA and FQGNSA. Trimming at V came to 8 bases and at J to 3 bases, leaving 6 bases not matched to a gene. The length of the CDR3 is 14 residues. CDR3 sequence: CASARQGADYGYTF. The CDR3 DNA is TGTGCCAGCGCACGACAGGGGGCGGACTATGGCTACACCTTC.

Only a few counts were recorded for this clonotype. The chain couples TRBV3-1 to TRBJ2-3, with D hard to call. The V end lost 0 bases, the J end lost 5 bases, and 12 bases lay between the germline ends. The CDR3 has 15 residues. Germline V lookup: CDR1 LGHDT, CDR2 YNNKEL (reference sequence). For the CDR3, the DNA is TGTGCCAGCAGCCAAGATCTGGGCTGGAGAGATACGCAGTATTTT. It codes for CASSQDLGWRDTQYF.

This clonotype was observed a handful of times. The chain employs TRBV12-3 or TRBV12-4 and TRBJ2-3; 8 bases map to TRBD2. CDR3 length: 14 amino acids. The junction had 7 bases not matched to a gene; V was cut back by 3 bases and J by 8 bases. For the CDR3, the DNA is TGTGCCAGCAGTTTCGGGGGGGTTCCCGGTACGCAGTATTTT. Amino acids: CASSFGGVPGTQYF.

About this clonotype itself: Possible read error: a much larger clone is one base away. The rearrangement uses TRBV20-1 and TRBJ1-4, with D perhaps matching TRBD1 (6 bases). CDR3 length: 15 residues. CDR1 is DFQATT and CDR2 is SNEGSKA in the germline V gene (reference sequence). The CDR3 DNA is TGCAGTGCTAGAGATTCCAGGGGCGCGTATGAAAAACCGTTTTTT. Protein: CSARDSRGAYEKPFF.

J is TRBJ1-6 and V is TRBV27; unclear D gene. CDR3 length: 12 residues. Looked up from germline, CDR1 is MNHEY and CDR2 is SMNVEV (reference sequence). V was cut by 4 bases and J by 4 bases, with 2 bases left in between. The CDR3 sequence is CASSWYNSPLHF. The CDR3 bases are TGTGCCAGCAGTTGGTATAATTCACCCCTCCACTTT.

This clonotype turned up a few times. This chain connects TRBV7-2 to TRBJ1-2, with D perhaps TRBD1 (5 bases). The CDR3 consists of 14 residues. Germline V gives CDR1 SGHTA, CDR2 FQGNSA. Trimming took 3 bases from V and 5 from J, leaving 13 bases between them. DNA of the CDR3: TGTGCCAGCAGCTTGAGGGGAGTCGCATATGGCTACACCTTC. It yields the protein CASSLRGVAYGYTF.

The rearrangement joins TRBV5-5 to TRBJ1-2; D unclear. This CDR3 contains 11 residues. V lost 1 base and J 10 bases, leaving 8 bases between the germline ends. CDR1 and CDR2 from the germline V gene are SGHKS and YYEKEE (reference sequence). The CDR3 is CASSLFRVYTF. CDR3 sequence (DNA): TGTGCCAGCAGCTTGTTTAGGGTCTACACCTTC.

This chain links TRBV5-1 with TRBJ2-3; D is perhaps TRBD1 (6 bases). Trimming took 1 base from V and 4 from J, leaving 13 bases between them. CDR1 and CDR2 (germline): SGHRS, YFSETQ. The CDR3 runs 15 residues. CDR3 sequence (DNA): TGCGCCAGCAGCTTGACAGGGCCCGGGTCAGATACGCAGTATTTT. It is translated as CASSLTGPGSDTQYF.

This clonotype was found a few times. V and J are TRBV9 and TRBJ1-2; D is uncertain. CDR3 size: 12 residues. Trimming pared 0 bases from V and 4 bases from J, leaving 4 bases between. Germline CDR1 is SGDLS and CDR2 is YYNGEE. The DNA of the CDR3 is TGTGCCAGCAGCGTAGTCGGCTATGGCTACACCTTC. It is translated as CASSVVGYGYTF.

The CDR3 loop reads CASSQSWGNEKLFF. CDR3 nucleotides: TGTGCCAGCAGCCAAAGCTGGGGCAATGAAAAACTGTTTTTT. The V and J genes are TRBV14 and TRBJ1-4; maybe TRBD1 (5 bases). This CDR3 comprises 14 residues. With 2 bases removed from V and 5 bases from J, the gap between germline ends came to 9 bases. Per the germline V gene, CDR1 is SGHDN and CDR2 is FVKESK.

The rearrangement joins TRBV10-3 to TRBJ2-3, with D perhaps matching TRBD1 (6 bases). Trimming took off 8 bases at V and 6 bases at J, with 21 bases between the two ends. CDR3 length: 15 amino acids. The germline CDR1 and CDR2 sequences are ENHRY and SYGVKD. DNA of the CDR3: TGTGCCATCGGGGCCGCAGGGGCGAGAGAGGATACGCAGTATTTT. It encodes CAIGAAGAREDTQYF.

This clonotype has ten or more counts. The chain is built from TRBV5-1 and TRBJ1-5, with D unresolved. V gave up 0 bases and J gave up 1 base, with 2 bases separating them. The V gene's germline CDR1 is SGHRS and CDR2 YFSETQ. This CDR3 has 13 residues. CDR3 sequence reads: CASSLGSNQPQHF. The CDR3 DNA is TGCGCCAGCAGCTTGGGCAGCAATCAGCCCCAGCATTTT. Variable domain in full (rest from reference TRBV5-1 and TRBJ1-5): KAGVTQTPRYLIKTRGQQVTLSCSPISGHRSVSWYQQTPGQGLQFLFEYFSETQRNKGNFPGRFSGRQFSNSRSEMNVSTLELGDSALYLCASSLGSNQPQHFGDGTRLSIL.

The sample holds a few counts of this clonotype. The V call is TRBV7-3, the J call TRBJ1-1; D might be TRBD1 (6 bases). The CDR3 extends over 14 amino acids. CDR1 and CDR2 from the germline V gene are SGHTA and FQGTGA. V lost 2 bases and J 1 base, leaving 8 bases between the germline ends. The CDR3 DNA reads TGTGCCAGCAGCTTAGGGGGCGCGAACACTGAAGCTTTCTTT. It translates to CASSLGGANTEAFF.

This sequence joins TRBV7-2 and TRBJ1-6; the D is unclear. CDR3 length: 14 amino acids. Germline V CDR1 and CDR2: SGHTA, FQGNSA. V gave up 5 bases and J gave up 5 bases, with 10 bases separating them. The chain's CDR3 is CASSGTSNNSPLHF. DNA of the CDR3: TGTGCCAGCAGCGGTACCAGTAATAATTCACCCCTCCACTTT.

A few counts support this clonotype. This chain uses TRBV12-3 or TRBV12-4 with TRBJ1-3, with D hard to call. Trimming took off 5 bases at V and 0 bases at J, with 5 bases between the two ends. The CDR3 totals 13 residues. Written as DNA, the CDR3 is TGTGCCAGCAGTCATTCCTCTGGAAACACCATATATTTT. This sequence encodes CASSHSSGNTIYF.

V is TRBV20-1 and J is TRBJ1-2; TRBD1 is a possible D gene (5 bases). V shed 0 bases and J shed 6 bases, with 17 bases lying between them. The CDR3 extends over 15 amino acids. Germline loops: CDR1 DFQATT, CDR2 SNEGSKA (reference sequence). This CDR3 is CSARDPRGSVDGYTF. In DNA form, the CDR3 reads TGCAGTGCTAGAGATCCAAGGGGCTCGGTCGATGGCTACACCTTC.

This clonotype was counted between two and nine times. The V call is TRBV7-3, the J call TRBJ2-5; 9 bases match TRBD2. The trim removed 4 bases at V and 3 bases at J, leaving 6 bases unmatched. The CDR3 extends over 15 amino acids. Germline V CDR1 and CDR2: SGHTA, FQGTGA. The CDR3 loop reads CASSSGLAEKETQYF. Here the CDR3 DNA reads TGTGCCAGCAGCTCGGGACTAGCCGAGAAAGAGACCCAGTACTTC.